A selection of T cell receptor beta chains follows, all from one sample in a study of shared clonotypes between healthy human individuals. Sequencing used immunoSEQ multiplex PCR; TCRdb keeps in-frame clones, though not all of them. The table includes about half a million clones, 70% to 80% detected once. Sequenced material: PBMCs. The receptor set was obtained from a woman in her forties in good health. Some clones in this sample may be carry-over from other donors' samples. The CDR3 runs from the conserved cysteine through the conserved F or W. The D gene is left open where the match is weak. Where a row states a size, it is once, few, many or the class of an expanded clone; other rows omit it.

TRBV6-1	.	TRBJ1-2	few	CASSEYSNYGYTF	TGTGCCAGCAGTGAATACTCCAACTATGGCTACACCTTC
TRBV5-4	TRBD1	TRBJ1-1	few	CASRGQGSTEAFF	TGTGCCAGCAGAGGACAGGGCTCGACTGAAGCTTTCTTT
TRBV29-1	.	TRBJ2-2	.	CSVATVNTGELFF	TGCAGCGTTGCGACAGTGAACACCGGGGAGCTGTTTTTT
TRBV7-6	.	TRBJ1-4	once	CASSPKIATNEKLFF	TGTGCCAGCAGCCCAAAGATTGCAACTAATGAAAAACTGTTTTTT
TRBV11-1	.	TRBJ2-3	once	CASSPGTGSGKPDTQYF	TGTGCCAGCAGCCCTGGGACAGGCAGCGGGAAACCAGATACGCAGTATTTT
TRBV9	.	TRBJ2-1	.	CASSVANEQFF	TGTGCCAGCAGCGTGGCAAATGAGCAGTTCTTC
TRBV7-2	.	TRBJ2-2	many	CASSTQGVGELFF	TGTGCCAGCAGCACACAGGGTGTCGGGGAGCTGTTTTTT
TRBV6-1	.	TRBJ1-1	once	CASSALGTEAFF	TGTGCCAGCAGCGCGCTAGGGACTGAAGCTTTCTTT
TRBV28	.	TRBJ1-1	few	CASTGTTEAFF	TGTGCCAGCACAGGGACTACTGAAGCTTTCTTT
TRBV7-2	TRBD2	TRBJ2-7	few	CASSSWTSVGSYEQYF	TGTGCCAGCAGCTCCTGGACTAGCGTGGGATCCTACGAGCAGTACTTC
TRBV30	.	TRBJ1-3	few	CAWSLMGNTIYF	TGTGCCTGGAGTTTGATGGGAAACACCATATATTTT
TRBV10-3	TRBD2	TRBJ2-1	.	CAISEPGASGRNEQFF	TGTGCCATCAGTGAGCCGGGGGCTAGCGGGAGAAATGAGCAGTTCTTC
TRBV18	TRBD1	TRBJ1-1	.	CASSPGTGMNTEAFF	TGTGCCAGCTCACCAGGGACAGGGATGAACACTGAAGCTTTCTTT
TRBV10-3	.	TRBJ1-1	.	CAISPTQGLNTEAFF	TGTGCCATCAGCCCCACACAGGGCCTGAACACTGAAGCTTTCTTT
TRBV11-2	TRBD2	TRBJ2-5	few	CASSRGTSGNLGETQYF	TGTGCCAGCAGCCGAGGGACTAGCGGGAATTTAGGAGAGACCCAGTACTTC
TRBV1	.	TRBJ1-5	many	CTSSHGQPGTPQHF	TGCACCAGCAGCCATGGACAGCCCGGGACGCCCCAGCATTTT